This TCR beta chain was captured by sequencing in a study of cytomegalovirus exposure and HLA in healthy donors. In the study overall: Previous work identified around 120 million unique TCR beta sequences from some 170 million T cells. Unique TCRs numbering 75 million to 95 million, obtained from HLA-typed donors, made up an early data release. Points from the study as a whole: Later analysis identified a missense DCLRE1C variant that was linked to TCR beta V- and J-gene trimming. According to a later analysis, most TCR beta chains associated with CMV appeared HLA-restricted.

This clone was detected a few times. What it binds is unknown. The PCR had 60 Vbeta and 13 Jbeta primers. Clones were sequenced by immunoSEQ multiplex PCR, and TCRdb holds only the in-frame ones, with some missing. In the table there are 84,000 or so clones, around 74% of which are singletons. Germline V gene lookup returns CDR1 WSHSY and CDR2 SAAADI. With 8 bases clipped from V and 8 bases from J, the junction kept 19 bases outside the gene matches. The CDR3 covers 17 residues. Material: PBMCs. V and J are TRBV10-2 and TRBJ2-1; TRBD1 matches at 9 bases. The receptor's source is a boy aged 5-17 years in good health and CMV-seronegative. CDR3 amino acids: CASATRPGQGYFDEQFF. The CDR3 DNA follows: TGCGCCAGCGCCACGAGACCCGGACAGGGGTACTTCGATGAGCAGTTCTTC.